These 29 T cell receptor delta chains were sequenced from one sample in a study of Vδ1+ human thymocytes. Study results and limitations: Thymic TRG and TRD repertoires appeared highly polyclonal.

Sequences come from RNA converted to cDNA by reverse transcription. Multiplex PCR used pooled V-gene forward primers and a constant-region reverse primer to amplify CDR3s. TCRdb reapplied CATT to the multiplex PCR reads. The sample consists of 70,000 to 90,000 delta-chain clones, about 35% of them appearing once. The antigens of these receptors remain unknown. The material sequenced was Vdelta1+ gamma-delta thymocytes from the thymus. The subset is: FACS-sorted CD3+ TCRalphabeta- TCRVdelta1+ TCRVdelta2- thymocytes. The source of these receptors is a boy under two years old who had congenital heart surgery.

The V call is TRDV1, the J call TRDJ1; D gene ambiguous. CDR1 TSWWSYY and CDR2 QGS come from the germline V gene. V lost 2 bases and J lost 3, with 16 bases in between. The CDR3 loop spans 16 amino acids. CDR3 DNA sequence: TGTGCTCTTGGGGAAAAGGCCCCATACTCCGCCGATAAACTCATCTTT. Its protein is CALGEKAPYSADKLIF.

The chain couples TRDV1 to TRDJ1, with 7 nucleotides matching TRDD3. Per germline, CDR1 TSWWSYY and CDR2 QGS. CDR3 length: 18 residues. J was trimmed by 1 base and V by 0 bases; bases with no gene match: 11. In nucleotides, the CDR3 is TGTGCTCTTGGGGAACTACACCACTCACTGGGGACCACCGATAAACTCATCTTT. It is translated as CALGELHHSLGTTDKLIF.

This clone was seen a handful of times. This chain connects TRDV1 to TRDJ1; 8 nucleotides line up with TRDD2. V was clipped by 4 bases and J by 2 bases; unmatched bases: 30. CDR3 length equals 23 residues. Per germline, CDR1 TSWWSYY and CDR2 QGS. CDR3 region: CALGVLPLFLPRTGPSGTDKLIF. The CDR3 coding sequence is TGTGCTCTTGGGGTTCTGCCTCTCTTCCTACCCCGTACTGGGCCTTCAGGAACCGATAAACTCATCTTT.

V is TRDV1 and J is TRDJ1; TRDD3 matches 10 bases. This CDR3 spans 24 amino acids. The ends lost 4 bases at V and 1 base at J; junction bases unmatched: 30. Germline CDR1 and CDR2: TSWWSYY and QGS. In DNA, the CDR3 is TGTGCTCTTGGGGTAGGATTATTTCATACCCTTGGGGGATACAGAAGGGGGCCCACCGATAAACTCATCTTT. Translating gives CALGVGLFHTLGGYRRGPTDKLIF.

This clone occurred a few times. This CDR3 is also generated by other DNA sequences in the sample. The chain couples TRDV1 to TRDJ1; D is unresolved. There are 14 residues in the CDR3. The germline V and J ends were trimmed by 1 base and 9 bases, with 15 bases remaining between them. CDR1 is TSWWSYY and CDR2 is QGS in the germline V gene. The CDR3 region is CALGEPVPRWELIF. In DNA form, the CDR3 reads TGTGCTCTTGGGGAACCAGTACCACGTTGGGAACTCATCTTT.

The chain joins TRDV1 to TRDJ1; 13 nucleotides align to TRDD3. The V and J ends lost 3 bases and 0 bases, in that order; junction bases with no gene match: 25. Germline-derived CDR1 and CDR2 are TSWWSYY and QGS. The CDR3 consists of 24 residues. CDR3 in DNA: TGTGCTCTTGGGGACTCTTCCTACAGGTACTGGGGGATACGGGCAATCCTGTACACCGATAAACTCATCTTT. Its protein is CALGDSSYRYWGIRAILYTDKLIF.

There are a few counts of this clone. The V gene is TRDV1, the J gene TRDJ1, with 10 bases fitting TRDD3. The length of the CDR3 is 17 residues. With 2 bases clipped from V and 6 bases from J, the junction kept 12 bases outside the gene matches. Germline V gene sequence: CDR1 TSWWSYY, CDR2 QGS. Here the CDR3 DNA reads TGTGCTCTTGGGGAAACGGCGTACTGGGGGATCCGTAATAAACTCATCTTT. Its protein is CALGETAYWGIRNKLIF.

The rearrangement links TRDV1 to TRDJ1; TRDD3 matches at 7 bases. CDR1 and CDR2 (germline): TSWWSYY, QGS. This CDR3 is built from 16 residues. Trimming cost V 2 bases and J 8 bases; bases outside gene matches: 14. The CDR3 loop reads CALGEEGIKVSGKLIF. CDR3 in DNA: TGTGCTCTTGGGGAAGAGGGGATAAAGGTGTCGGGCAAACTCATCTTT.

The V and J genes are TRDV1 and TRDJ1, with a possible D match to TRDD2 (5 bases). Germline lookup yields CDR1 TSWWSYY and CDR2 QGS. V lost 3 bases and J lost 1, with 30 bases in between. The CDR3 runs 21 residues. CDR3 sequence reads: CALGEVYPSTWKSDCTDKLIF. The DNA for the CDR3 is TGTGCTCTTGGGGAGGTCTATCCTAGTACTTGGAAGAGCGACTGCACCGATAAACTCATCTTT.

This clone was picked up a small number of times. This rearrangement joins TRDV1 to TRDJ1; 10 bases fit TRDD3. The CDR3 runs to 18 residues. The trim removed 0 bases at V and 10 bases at J, leaving 17 bases unmatched. Per the germline V gene, CDR1 is TSWWSYY and CDR2 is QGS. CDR3 loop: CALGELPSFVLGDLRLIF. The CDR3 bases are TGTGCTCTTGGGGAACTTCCTTCCTTTGTACTGGGGGATCTCAGACTCATCTTT.

The J gene is TRDJ1, the V gene TRDV1; D is ambiguous. The V and J ends lost 5 bases and 7 bases respectively, with 14 bases between them. The CDR3 covers 13 residues. Looked up from germline, CDR1 is TSWWSYY and CDR2 is QGS. DNA for the CDR3: TGTGCTCTTGGGACCGGTCTTGCCGGTAAACTCATCTTT. This codes for CALGTGLAGKLIF.

This clone was seen a few times. This chain connects TRDV1 to TRDJ1; TRDD3 matches 7 bases. V shed 2 bases, J shed 0 bases, and the junction held 24 bases outside the gene matches. The CDR3 consists of 22 residues. Looked up from germline, CDR1 is TSWWSYY and CDR2 is QGS. The CDR3 is CALGEFGPAVLGRRGNTDKLIF. The DNA for the CDR3 is TGTGCTCTTGGGGAATTCGGCCCAGCTGTACTGGGGCGGAGAGGGAACACCGATAAACTCATCTTT.

This chain connects TRDV1 to TRDJ1; 12 bases are shared with TRDD3. The CDR3 extends over 24 amino acids. Germline lookup yields CDR1 TSWWSYY and CDR2 QGS. The V segment lost 0 bases and the J segment 11 bases; nucleotides outside the gene matches: 34. Here the CDR3 reads CALGELEIPTAPLLGDTCLKGLIF. The CDR3 nucleotides are TGTGCTCTTGGGGAACTAGAAATTCCTACTGCTCCTTTACTGGGGGATACTTGTTTAAAGGGGCTCATCTTT.

The J gene is TRDJ1, the V gene TRDV1; D might be TRDD3 (6 bases). The V gene lost 7 bases and the J gene lost 0 bases, with 18 bases spanning the gap. The CDR3 covers 16 residues. The V gene's germline CDR1 is TSWWSYY and CDR2 QGS. CDR3 nucleotides: TGTGCTCTTGACGGGGGAGGGAGGAGATACACCGATAAACTCATCTTT. Translation gives CALDGGGRRYTDKLIF.

The chain carries TRDV1 and TRDJ1; TRDD3 aligns across 7 bases. Germline V gene sequence: CDR1 TSWWSYY, CDR2 QGS. The J segment lost 0 bases and the V segment lost 4 bases, leaving 29 bases of the junction unmatched. The CDR3 has 23 residues. The CDR3 DNA reads TGTGCTCTTGGGGTAAATTTCCCTACAAGACTGGGGACACACCGGGAGTACACCGATAAACTCATCTTT. Translation gives CALGVNFPTRLGTHREYTDKLIF.

The rearrangement joins TRDV1 to TRDJ1, with 9 bases fitting TRDD3. The J segment lost 4 bases and the V segment lost 1 base, leaving 19 bases of the junction unmatched. The CDR3 is 20 amino acids. Germline V lookup: CDR1 TSWWSYY, CDR2 QGS. DNA of the CDR3: TGTGCTCTTGGGGAACAAATTTCCCTAGGGGGATACCGGTCCGGCGATAAACTCATCTTT. Translated, it gives CALGEQISLGGYRSGDKLIF.

A few counts support this clone. V and J are TRDV2 and TRDJ1; 13 nucleotides line up with TRDD3. Germline assignment: CDR1 GEAIGNYY and CDR2 EKD. This CDR3 comprises 18 residues. CDR3 sequence reads: CANSPFYWGIRFTDKLIF. CDR3 DNA: TGTGCTAATTCCCCGTTCTACTGGGGGATACGCTTCACCGATAAACTCATCTTT.

The chain employs TRDV3 and TRDJ1; perhaps TRDD3 as D (7 bases). CDR3 length: 20 amino acids. Trimming took 3 bases from V and 0 from J, leaving 32 bases between them. Germline CDR1 and CDR2: TVYSNPD and GDNSRS (reference sequence). The CDR3 loop reads CAFEGPSLRCWGRYTDKLIF. DNA of the CDR3: TGTGCCTTCGAGGGGCCTTCCCTGAGATGCTGGGGGCGGTACACCGATAAACTCATCTTT.

This clone was picked up a small number of times. This chain uses TRDV1 with TRDJ1; 12 bases agree with TRDD3. CDR1 and CDR2 from the germline V gene are TSWWSYY and QGS. This CDR3 comprises 17 residues. V lost 2 bases and J lost 8; bases outside the gene matches: 12. CDR3 residues: CALGESRPSLGDTKLIF. The CDR3 DNA is TGTGCTCTTGGGGAAAGCCGTCCCAGTCTGGGGGATACGAAACTCATCTTT.

The chain carries TRDV1 and TRDJ1; 8 bases fit TRDD3. With 1 base clipped from V and 1 base from J, the junction kept 20 bases outside the gene matches. Germline CDR1 is TSWWSYY and CDR2 is QGS. The CDR3 has 21 amino acids. Written as DNA, the CDR3 is TGTGCTCTTGGGGAACCGTCCATTCCTAACTGGGGGTACGGGGGCACCGATAAACTCATCTTT. Translating gives CALGEPSIPNWGYGGTDKLIF.

J is TRDJ1 and V is TRDV1; TRDD3 matches 8 bases. The germline CDR1 and CDR2 sequences are TSWWSYY and QGS. J gave up 0 bases and V 0 bases, and 24 bases lay outside the gene matches. The length of the CDR3 is 23 residues. CDR3 sequence reads: CALGELIPQILGVLSLYTDKLIF. In DNA form, the CDR3 reads TGTGCTCTTGGGGAACTTATCCCACAAATACTGGGGGTCCTCTCCCTGTACACCGATAAACTCATCTTT.

V gene TRDV1 combines with J gene TRDJ1; 11 bases line up with TRDD3. CDR3 length: 22 residues. With V trimmed by 4 bases and J by 4 bases, 26 bases remained unmatched. Germline lookup yields CDR1 TSWWSYY and CDR2 QGS. CDR3 DNA: TGTGCTCTTGGGGGTACCGCCTTCCCGAGGAGTAATATGGGGGATACGCTCGATAAACTCATCTTT. The encoded protein is CALGGTAFPRSNMGDTLDKLIF.

The chain has TRDV1 and TRDJ1, with 7 positions matching TRDD2. The germline V gene has CDR1 TSWWSYY and CDR2 QGS. CDR3 length: 23 amino acids. V gave up 4 bases and J gave up 2 bases; unmatched junction bases: 31. CDR3 sequence reads: CALGGTREAFLPYSRWETDKLIF. The CDR3 DNA follows: TGTGCTCTTGGGGGCACGAGGGAGGCCTTCCTTCCATACTCTAGGTGGGAGACCGATAAACTCATCTTT.

The V gene is TRDV1, the J gene TRDJ1; TRDD3 matches at 7 bases. V was pared by 3 bases and J by 3 bases, with 10 bases of the junction left unmatched. Germline V gene lookup returns CDR1 TSWWSYY and CDR2 QGS. There are 16 residues in the CDR3. The CDR3 DNA reads TGTGCTCTTGGGGAGGGCAATCTGGGGGCCGCCGATAAACTCATCTTT. This encodes CALGEGNLGAADKLIF.

In this sample, this clone turned up a few times. The chain is built from TRDV1 and TRDJ1; possibly TRDD2 for D (5 bases). The CDR3 runs to 19 residues. CDR1 is TSWWSYY, CDR2 QGS, per germline. V was shortened by 4 bases and J by 3 bases, with 27 bases between the two germline ends. CDR3 DNA sequence: TGTGCTCTTGGGGGAAAATTCCTGCATCCCCTGGAGGCCTCCGATAAACTCATCTTT. Its translation: CALGGKFLHPLEASDKLIF.

This clone turned up a few times. J is TRDJ1 and V is TRDV1, with 10 bases identical to TRDD3. Trimming at V came to 2 bases and at J to 7 bases, leaving 22 bases not matched to a gene. The length of the CDR3 is 20 residues. In germline, CDR1 is TSWWSYY, CDR2 QGS. The CDR3 DNA is TGTGCTCTTGGGGAATCCCAGCGCGCGTATACTGGGGGATCCCCTCGTAAACTCATCTTT. It specifies CALGESQRAYTGGSPRKLIF.

V usage is TRDV1 and J usage is TRDJ1, with 8 bases that match TRDD3. V shed 3 bases, J shed 0 bases, and the junction held 24 bases outside the gene matches. The CDR3 has 22 amino acids. The germline V gene has CDR1 TSWWSYY and CDR2 QGS. This chain's CDR3 is CALGDRIPGVGDVPYYTDKLIF. The DNA for the CDR3 is TGTGCTCTTGGGGACCGCATTCCTGGGGTGGGGGATGTTCCGTACTACACCGATAAACTCATCTTT.

The rearrangement uses TRDV1 and TRDJ1; TRDD3 matches 7 bases. The V segment lost 2 bases and the J segment 2 bases; nucleotides outside the gene matches: 23. From germline, CDR1 is TSWWSYY and CDR2 QGS. The length of the CDR3 is 21 residues. CDR3 nucleotides: TGTGCTCTTGGGGAAAATGCTCTTCTCTACTGGGGAAACCGGGGGACCGATAAACTCATCTTT. Translating it yields CALGENALLYWGNRGTDKLIF.

This clone occurred a few times. This rearrangement joins TRDV2 to TRDJ1, with TRDD3 matching 12 bases. Germline lookup yields CDR1 GEAIGNYY and CDR2 EKD. V lost 3 bases, J lost 2 bases, and 15 bases stayed unmatched. The CDR3 totals 19 residues. The chain's CDR3 is CACDSAFLRLGDTTDKLIF. The CDR3 bases are TGTGCCTGTGACTCGGCCTTCCTAAGGCTGGGGGATACGACCGATAAACTCATCTTT.